The sequence of this T cell receptor (beta chain) was determined in a study of T cells after yellow fever vaccination. Whole-study context: When fractions had low cell numbers, they were prepared with SMART-Seq v4 Ultra Low Input. General study findings and limits: Researchers cautioned that FACS-sorted repertoires could harbor abundant clonotypes contaminating from the bulk population.

V dropped 1 base and J dropped 1 base, with 4 bases sitting between them. From germline, CDR1 is SGHTA and CDR2 FQGNSA. This CDR3 is 13 amino acids long. Conversion of TCR transcripts into cDNA relied on 5'RACE template switching, which added a universal primer site and UMIs. MiXCR, run by TCRdb on the 5' RACE reads, gives a single entry per CDR3 protein. This sample carries around 300,000 distinct CDR3 sequences, about 4.5% of them seen once, and the ten largest clones take 19%. A note on this clonotype: As yet, its antigen is unknown. A clone one base away is much larger, so this may be a read error.

This chain links TRBV7-2 with TRBJ2-5; D is unclear. This material consisted of PBMCs, taken 15 days after the yellow fever booster vaccination. This clonotype originated in a man younger than 35 who received the YFV17D yellow fever vaccine. The CDR3 sequence: CASSLGAQETQYF. CDR3 sequence (DNA): TGTGCCAGCAGCTTAGGGGCCCAAGAGACCCAGTACTTC.